The sample holds many counts of the clone carrying this TCR beta chain. No antigen is known for it. The sample originates from a study of regulatory T cells in long-lasting Graves disease. Study details: Graves' patients who were just diagnosed had used antithyroid drugs for under 3 months.

Study-wide results and limits: TRBV28, TRBJ1-2 and TRBJ2-5 emerged as the favored segments in persistent disease. Persistent patients shared 2,741 public clonotypes among themselves. Newly diagnosed patients shared fewer, at about 890.

Trimming removed 4 bases from V and 4 bases from J; junction bases left unmatched: 3. The CDR3 loop spans 15 amino acids. According to the study, TCR beta libraries were built with iRepertoire HTBI primers and CDR3-region Arm-PCR. Each CDR3 protein gets one entry after TCRdb re-called the multiplex PCR reads with MiXCR. Of some 450,000 distinct CDR3 sequences in the sample, about 16% were seen once. The sample's time point: newly diagnosed GD, antithyroid drugs for less than 3 months. From PBMCs, RNA was extracted and then used to make the TCR library. These same records also appear under a second study, on T cells in Graves' hyperthyroidism and ophthalmopathy. That report notes: In simple terms, a model built on 13 V-J features told ophthalmopathy apart from stable hyperthyroidism.

V usage is TRBV12-3 or TRBV12-4 and J usage is TRBJ2-1; 11 bases align to TRBD2. This specimen consisted of peripheral blood mononuclear cells (PBMCs), obtained at new diagnosis, from a patient treated with antithyroid drugs. The receptor was derived from a woman in her twenties or thirties with Graves disease. Here the CDR3 reads CASSSTSGIYNEQFF. The CDR3 nucleotides are TGTGCCAGCAGTTCGACTAGCGGGATATACAATGAGCAGTTCTTC.